The T cell receptor beta chain under discussion was sequenced for a study of Ad26.COV2.S vaccination and SARS-CoV-2 variants. Treatment: around 19 received Ad26.COV2.S at low or high dose, single or two shots; roughly five received placebo; per-sample allocation not given. It was on day 63 after the first vaccine or placebo injection that samples were taken. An adult of 18-55 years in Boston served as donor. What was given as vaccine was an Ad26 vector encoding Wuhan-strain SARS-CoV-2 spike. About this clone: Its antigen remains unknown.

Method: immunoSEQ multiplex PCR; TCRdb's copy keeps in-frame clones and lacks some. The top ten hold roughly 3.3% of the sample, which has 300,000 to 450,000 clones, 70% to 90% seen once. Notes on the study in general: Possibly, TCR breadth and depth analyses underestimated total T cell responses.

The CDR3 runs to 15 residues. CDR1 is SNHLY, CDR2 FYNNEI, per germline. Losses at the gene ends were 4 bases for V and 7 bases for J; bases not matched to a gene: 6. The chain couples TRBV2 to TRBJ2-1; the match to TRBD2 covers 11 bases. The sequencing used peripheral blood, collected in a trial of Ad26.COV2.S vaccine versus placebo. The receptor's source is a person aged 18-60 years who received the Ad26.COV2.S COVID-19 vaccine or a placebo. The DNA for the CDR3 is TGTGCCAGCAGTGGTAGCGGGAGGGCAGGGAATGAGCAGTTCTTC. It yields the protein CASSGSGRAGNEQFF.